This is a list of T cell receptor beta chains from one sample in a study of blood T cell repertoires in COVID-19. Libraries were prepared by immunoSEQ multiplex PCR; TCRdb keeps only in-frame clonotypes and omits some of them. The sample carries 150,000 to 200,000 clones, 90% recorded once. Sequencing was performed on peripheral blood. The receptor source for this set is a man aged 55 to 70 with active or convalescent COVID-19. Both conserved end residues are trimmed from each CDR3.

J gene: TRBJ2-1
V gene: TRBV27
CDR3 protein: ASSLLQGGFSYNEQF

J gene: TRBJ1-1
V gene: TRBV9
CDR3 protein: ASSRPRGEAF

J gene: TRBJ1-2
V gene: TRBV10-3
CDR3 protein: AISESGQGGYGYT

J gene: TRBJ1-2
V gene: TRBV3-1/TRBV3-2
CDR3 protein: ASSQDPQGAHGYT

J gene: TRBJ2-2
V gene: TRBV7-9
CDR3 protein: ASSLTSGSGTGELF

J gene: TRBJ2-7
V gene: TRBV3-1/TRBV3-2
CDR3 protein: ASSSDRVEQY

J gene: TRBJ1-3
V gene: TRBV11-2
CDR3 protein: ASSPPGFRGRSGNTIY

J gene: TRBJ2-3
V gene: TRBV3-1/TRBV3-2
CDR3 protein: ASSPYTHSGRARGTDTQY

J gene: TRBJ2-1
V gene: TRBV27
CDR3 protein: ASSWASGNNEQF

J gene: TRBJ2-7
V gene: TRBV10-3
CDR3 protein: AIGSERGSSYEQY

J gene: TRBJ1-2
V gene: TRBV12-2
CDR3 protein: ASRLVGGLGGTRIYGYT

J gene: TRBJ1-1
V gene: TRBV18
CDR3 protein: ASSPGAGGWGEAF

J gene: TRBJ2-5
V gene: TRBV10-3
CDR3 protein: AIKDSSETQY

J gene: TRBJ2-6
V gene: TRBV15
CDR3 protein: AHAPPTKSGANVLT

J gene: TRBJ2-1
V gene: TRBV10-2
CDR3 protein: ATNPGDNEQF

J gene: TRBJ1-1
V gene: TRBV19
CDR3 protein: ASSALSYRPNTEAF

J gene: TRBJ2-1
V gene: TRBV6-6
CDR3 protein: ASGSGGAAEQF

J gene: TRBJ1-5
V gene: TRBV28
CDR3 protein: ASRTGQKRQPQH

J gene: TRBJ1-1
V gene: TRBV5-1
CDR3 protein: ASSSGQGGIGAF

J gene: TRBJ1-2
V gene: TRBV28
CDR3 protein: ASSFRQILNYGYT

J gene: TRBJ1-6
V gene: TRBV3-1/TRBV3-2
CDR3 protein: ASSRDSSYNSPLH

J gene: TRBJ1-2
V gene: TRBV29-1
CDR3 protein: SVGTPSGYT

J gene: TRBJ2-7
V gene: TRBV28
CDR3 protein: ASSRAGAGPPYEQY

J gene: TRBJ2-2
V gene: TRBV9
CDR3 protein: ASSPPSGRGNTGELF

J gene: TRBJ1-2
V gene: TRBV18
CDR3 protein: ASSPPLGGPYGYT

J gene: TRBJ2-2
V gene: TRBV18
CDR3 protein: ASSQGQGANTGELF

J gene: TRBJ1-6
V gene: TRBV2
CDR3 protein: ASSPHRGDNSPLH

J gene: TRBJ2-3
V gene: TRBV19
CDR3 protein: ASSGTGGDTQY

J gene: TRBJ2-2
V gene: TRBV11-2
CDR3 protein: ASSSIMGDSSGTGELF

J gene: TRBJ2-5
V gene: TRBV10-3
CDR3 protein: AISVDQETQY

J gene: TRBJ2-7
V gene: TRBV5-6
CDR3 protein: ASTQAWEYYEQY

J gene: TRBJ1-5
V gene: TRBV30
CDR3 protein: AWSGGHLSNQPQH

J gene: TRBJ1-2
V gene: TRBV11-2
CDR3 protein: ASSLGGTGDGYT

J gene: TRBJ2-6
V gene: TRBV25-1
CDR3 protein: ASSPMRDMGANVLT

J gene: TRBJ1-4
V gene: TRBV3-1/TRBV3-2
CDR3 protein: ASSPGQGTNEKLF

J gene: TRBJ2-7
V gene: TRBV4-2
CDR3 protein: ASSLLAGSYEQY

J gene: TRBJ1-1
V gene: TRBV27
CDR3 protein: ASSGSDRDTEAF

J gene: TRBJ1-1
V gene: TRBV7-9
CDR3 protein: ASVPDRDTSETEAF

J gene: TRBJ2-3
V gene: TRBV6-5
CDR3 protein: ASHITDTQY

J gene: TRBJ2-5
V gene: TRBV2
CDR3 protein: ASSGGTGGGETQY

J gene: TRBJ2-3
V gene: TRBV3-1/TRBV3-2
CDR3 protein: ASSPGGWEESDTQY

J gene: TRBJ2-1
V gene: TRBV5-1
CDR3 protein: ASSSAGGPNNEQF

J gene: TRBJ2-1
V gene: TRBV7-6
CDR3 protein: ASRQGAHEQF

J gene: TRBJ2-5
V gene: TRBV4-1
CDR3 protein: ASSPGTSGGRETQY

J gene: TRBJ1-1
V gene: TRBV18
CDR3 protein: ASSPSGGTEAF

J gene: TRBJ1-3
V gene: TRBV6-5
CDR3 protein: ASSGGASSGNTIY

J gene: TRBJ2-7
V gene: TRBV11-3
CDR3 protein: ASSQRTGGEQY

J gene: TRBJ1-5
V gene: TRBV5-8
CDR3 protein: ASSLTGSNQPQH

J gene: TRBJ2-3
V gene: TRBV4-2
CDR3 protein: ASSQPPNTDTQY

J gene: TRBJ2-3
V gene: TRBV6-5
CDR3 protein: ASSYSSRGQTDTQY

J gene: TRBJ1-2
V gene: TRBV20-1
CDR3 protein: SAYLNYGYT

J gene: TRBJ1-1
V gene: TRBV5-1
CDR3 protein: ASSFGTAAGGNTEAF

J gene: TRBJ1-6
V gene: TRBV6-5
CDR3 protein: ASSTTGENSPLH